Listed here are 11 T cell receptor beta chains from one sample, sequenced in a study of blood T cell repertoires in COVID-19. Here immunoSEQ multiplex PCR was the method, and the copy in TCRdb shows in-frame clones only, minus some. The repertoire holds 150,000 or so clones, approximately 93% seen once, with around 2% in the top ten. Sequenced sample: peripheral blood. Receptors were obtained from a woman between 55 and 75 years old with COVID-19, enrolled during active disease.

The V and J genes are TRBV9 and TRBJ1-3; D remains ambiguous. CDR1 is SGDLS, CDR2 YYNGEE, per germline. Trimming shortened V by 1 base and J by 0 bases, and 11 bases separated the two germline ends. The CDR3 consists of 16 residues. The CDR3 DNA follows: TGTGCCAGCAGCGTAAGTCCTCAGGACTCTGGAAACACCATATATTTT. Its translation is CASSVSPQDSGNTIYF.

V gene TRBV4-3 combines with J gene TRBJ2-1; TRBD1 is a possible D gene (6 bases). Per the germline V gene, CDR1 is LGHNA and CDR2 is YSLEER. V was trimmed by 0 bases and J by 3 bases, leaving 12 bases between them. CDR3 size: 16 residues. The CDR3 DNA is TGCGCCAGCAGCCAAGATTGGCCAGGGGACTACAATGAGCAGTTCTTC. Its translation: CASSQDWPGDYNEQFF.

The J gene is TRBJ1-6, the V gene TRBV4-2, with 9 bases that match TRBD1. Per the germline V gene, CDR1 is LGHNA and CDR2 is YNFKEQ. The CDR3 has 18 residues. Losses at the gene ends were 0 bases for V and 1 base for J; bases not matched to a gene: 4. This chain's CDR3 is CASSQDLTGGSYNSPLHF. The CDR3 DNA sequence: TGTGCCAGCAGCCAAGATCTGACAGGGGGTTCCTATAATTCACCCCTCCACTTT.

V usage is TRBV2 and J usage is TRBJ1-1, with D perhaps TRBD1 (6 bases). Germline V gives CDR1 SNHLY, CDR2 FYNNEI. Deletions cut 7 bases from V and 4 bases from J, with 22 bases between. This CDR3 contains 16 residues. The CDR3 sequence is CASKFDRTVGSTEAFF. CDR3 nucleotides: TGTGCCAGCAAGTTTGACCGGACAGTTGGGAGCACTGAAGCTTTCTTT.

The chain is built from TRBV19 and TRBJ2-5; D unclear. This CDR3 contains 13 residues. The germline gives CDR1 LNHDA, CDR2 SQIVND (reference sequence). With 5 bases removed from V and 0 bases from J, the gap between germline ends came to 7 bases. The CDR3 bases are TGTGCCAGTAGTCTTAGTAACCAAGAGACCCAGTACTTC. This gives the protein CASSLSNQETQYF.

The V call is TRBV19, the J call TRBJ1-1; a possible D gene is TRBD1 (6 bases). The V and J ends lost 1 base and 4 bases respectively, with 13 bases between them. The CDR3 totals 15 residues. Germline V lookup: CDR1 LNHDA, CDR2 SQIVND (reference sequence). CDR3 in DNA: TGTGCCAGTAGTATAGCACTACAGACAGGCACTGAAGCTTTCTTT. The encoded protein is CASSIALQTGTEAFF.

In its sample, this clone was seen once. This chain uses TRBV14 with TRBJ1-1, with D uncertain. V shed 3 bases and J shed 1 base, with 12 bases lying between them. The CDR3 has 15 amino acids. CDR1 is SGHDN and CDR2 is FVKESK in the germline V gene. CDR3 in DNA: TGTGCCAGCAGCCAGGATACGGCAGGGAACACTGAAGCTTTCTTT. Its protein is CASSQDTAGNTEAFF. Using reference TRBV14 and TRBJ1-1 for the parts outside the CDR3, the full variable domain is EAGVTQFPSHSVIEKGQTVTLRCDPISGHDNLYWYRRVMGKEIKFLLHFVKESKQDESGMPNNRFLAERTGGTYSTLKVQPAELEDSGVYFCASSQDTAGNTEAFFGQGTRLTVV.

The count of this clone is one. This rearrangement joins TRBV7-8 to TRBJ2-5, with 10 bases lining up with TRBD1. CDR1 is SGHVS, CDR2 FQNEAQ, per germline. CDR3 length: 18 residues. Trimming cost V 4 bases and J 3 bases; bases outside gene matches: 14. CDR3 nucleotides: TGTGCCAGCAGCTCTAGCTTCGGAGTGGGGACAGGGGAAGAGACCCAGTACTTC. It translates to CASSSSFGVGTGEETQYF.

The chain combines TRBV7-9 with TRBJ2-2; 7 positions match TRBD1. Germline V gene data show CDR1 as SEHNR and CDR2 as FQNEAQ (reference sequence). The V and J ends lost 5 bases and 12 bases, in that order; junction bases with no gene match: 21. There are 17 residues in the CDR3. CDR3 in DNA: TGTGCCAGCAGCACACCCCCCGGGACAGTAACACCGGATCAGCTGTTTTTT. This encodes CASSTPPGTVTPDQLFF. The whole variable domain, remainder taken from reference TRBV7-9 and TRBJ2-2, is DTGVSQNPRHKITKRGQNVTFRCDPISEHNRLYWYRQTLGQGPEFLTYFQNEAQLEKSRLLSDRFSAERPKGSFSTLEIQRTEQGDSAMYLCASSTPPGTVTPDQLFFGEGSRLTVL.

The V gene is TRBV5-6, the J gene TRBJ2-7; 7 bases line up with TRBD1. This CDR3 has 15 residues. CDR1 is SGHDT, CDR2 YYEEEE, per germline. Trimming took 0 bases from V and 3 from J; bases not matched to a gene: 6. The CDR3 DNA reads as TGTGCCAGCAGCTTGGCGCACAGGGGCTACTACGAGCAGTACTTC. Protein: CASSLAHRGYYEQYF.

This clone was recorded once. This rearrangement joins TRBV29-1 to TRBJ2-3; 10 nucleotides align to TRBD2. The CDR3 sequence is 14 residues long. Looked up from germline, CDR1 is SQVTM and CDR2 is ANQGSEA. J lost 3 bases, V lost 4 bases, and 4 bases had no gene match. CDR3 sequence: CSVGSGGGTDTQYF. CDR3 bases: TGCAGCGTTGGGAGCGGGGGGGGGACAGATACGCAGTATTTT.